The 2 T cell receptor beta chains in this list originate from one sample, sequenced in a study of T cell repertoires in cytomegalovirus infection. TCRdb used MiXCR to reprocess the reads, holding one entry per CDR3 protein. The sample yields about 400,000 distinct CDR3 sequences, 15% to 20% seen once. Specimen: PBMCs. The receptors were gathered from a human donor in good health (CMV status not recorded). Some clones in this sample may be carry-over from other donors' samples.

This clonotype came up a few times. V gene TRBV2 combines with J gene TRBJ2-5, with D uncertain. Germline V gives CDR1 SNHLY, CDR2 FYNNEI. CDR3 length: 14 residues. The germline V and J ends were trimmed by 3 bases and 1 base, with 9 bases remaining between them. CDR3 in amino acids: CASSDVGGQETQYF. CDR3 nucleotide sequence: TGTGCCAGCAGTGATGTGGGCGGCCAAGAGACCCAGTACTTC.

This clonotype was picked up a small number of times. The chain carries TRBV6-6 and TRBJ2-7; 8 nucleotides align to TRBD2. Germline CDR1 is MNHNY and CDR2 is SVGAGI (reference sequence). The CDR3 length is 14 residues. With 2 bases clipped from V and 4 bases from J, the junction kept 4 bases outside the gene matches. CDR3: CASSYAGGSYEQYF. DNA of the CDR3: TGTGCCAGCAGTTACGCGGGAGGAAGTTACGAGCAGTACTTC.